The 29 T cell receptor beta chains below come from one sample, sequenced in a study of OX40 agonist ivuxolimab in advanced cancers. Here immunoSEQ multiplex PCR was the method, and the copy in TCRdb shows in-frame clones only, minus some. The sample lists about 61,000 clones; 85% to 90% were seen once. Sequenced here: CD4+ or CD8+ T cells sorted from blood, sampled in a trial of the OX40 agonist ivuxolimab. These receptors were taken from an adult with an advanced solid tumor such as melanoma, head and neck, liver or kidney cancer.

The chain has TRBV28 and TRBJ2-5; D not resolved. The length of the CDR3 is 12 residues. The germline V gene has CDR1 MDHEN and CDR2 SYDVKM. V gave up 2 bases and J gave up 2 bases, with 3 bases separating them. The CDR3 here is CASSLPQETQYF. The CDR3 DNA follows: TGTGCCAGCAGTTTACCTCAAGAGACCCAGTACTTC.

This chain links TRBV23-1 with TRBJ1-1; tentative D call: TRBD1 (5 bases). TRBV23-1 is an ORF for which the function is uncertain. The length of the CDR3 is 13 residues. V lost 10 bases, J lost 6 bases, and 18 bases lay in between. The CDR3 DNA reads TGCGCCACCGGGGGTCCAGGCCGAGCTGAAGCTTTCTTT. This codes for CATGGPGRAEAFF.

Note on this clone: Other DNA sequences within the sample encode an identical CDR3. The CDR3 loop reads CASSPLTGNTEAFF. CDR3 nucleotides: TGTGCCAGCTCACCACTGACAGGGAACACTGAAGCTTTCTTT. The gene calls are TRBV18 and TRBJ1-1, with a weak D call TRBD1 (6 bases). The germline gives CDR1 KGHSH, CDR2 LQKENI. The CDR3 is 14 residues long. The ends were cut back, 1 base at V and 1 base at J, with 7 bases in the middle. Drawing the rest from reference TRBV18 and TRBJ1-1, the complete variable domain is NAGVMQNPRHLVRRRGQEARLRCSPMKGHSHVYWYRQLPEEGLKFMVYLQKENIIDESGMPKERFSAEFPKEGPSILRIQQVVRGDSAAYFCASSPLTGNTEAFFGQGTRLTVV.

The genes are TRBV2 and TRBJ2-3; D not certain. The CDR3 totals 12 residues. Trimming shortened V by 5 bases and J by 6 bases, and 9 bases separated the two germline ends. Germline values: CDR1 SNHLY, CDR2 FYNNEI. The CDR3 spells CASSRDGDTQYF. The DNA for the CDR3 is TGTGCCAGCAGTAGAGACGGGGATACGCAGTATTTT.

V and J are TRBV18 and TRBJ2-5; 11 bases line up with TRBD1. In germline, CDR1 is KGHSH, CDR2 LQKENI. J was trimmed by 1 base and V by 4 bases; bases with no gene match: 2. The CDR3 extends over 15 amino acids. CDR3 in amino acids: CASSRGTGGQETQYF. The DNA for the CDR3 is TGTGCCAGCTCACGGGGGACAGGGGGCCAAGAGACCCAGTACTTC. The whole variable domain, filled in from reference TRBV18 and TRBJ2-5, reads NAGVMQNPRHLVRRRGQEARLRCSPMKGHSHVYWYRQLPEEGLKFMVYLQKENIIDESGMPKERFSAEFPKEGPSILRIQQVVRGDSAAYFCASSRGTGGQETQYFGPGTRLLVL.

The chain combines TRBV28 with TRBJ1-6; 10 nucleotides match TRBD1. This CDR3 has 14 residues. CDR1 is MDHEN and CDR2 is SYDVKM in the germline V gene. V was clipped by 10 bases and J by 9 bases; unmatched bases: 9. CDR3 bases: TGTGCCACCGACGACAGGGGGCGCGGTTCACCCCTCCACTTT. It translates to CATDDRGRGSPLHF.

V is TRBV11-2 and J is TRBJ2-2; 7 bases agree with TRBD2. The CDR3 is 14 residues long. V lost 1 base, J lost 7 bases, and 3 bases stayed unmatched. Germline loops: CDR1 SGHAT, CDR2 FQNNGV. The DNA for the CDR3 is TGTGCCAGCAGCTTAGTTCTAGCGGTCGGGGAGCTGTTTTTT. This gives the protein CASSLVLAVGELFF.

This sequence joins TRBV9 and TRBJ2-2, with 8 positions matching TRBD1. V lost 4 bases to trimming and J lost 3 bases; unmatched junction nucleotides: 8. The germline V gene encodes CDR1 SGDLS and CDR2 YYNGEE. The CDR3 has 16 residues. CDR3 nucleotide sequence: TGTGCCAGCAGCCCACGGGCAGGGGGCGACACCGGGGAGCTGTTTTTT. As protein: CASSPRAGGDTGELFF.

This sequence joins TRBV4-2 and TRBJ1-2; TRBD1 matches at 8 bases. Trimming at V came to 0 bases and at J to 4 bases, leaving 4 bases not matched to a gene. The CDR3 spans 15 residues. Germline CDR1 and CDR2: LGHNA and YNFKEQ. The CDR3 here is CASSQDRGLGYGYTF. The CDR3 region has the DNA TGTGCCAGCAGCCAAGACAGGGGGCTCGGCTATGGCTACACCTTC.

The J gene is TRBJ2-1, the V gene TRBV30; no reliable D call. Germline CDR1 GTSNPN, CDR2 SVGIG (reference sequence). Deletions cut 5 bases from V and 8 bases from J, with 16 bases between. This CDR3 has 13 amino acids. The chain's CDR3 is CAWGPSRRDEQFF. The CDR3 DNA follows: TGTGCCTGGGGCCCGAGCAGAAGGGATGAGCAGTTCTTC.

The J gene is TRBJ1-4, the V gene TRBV5-6, with D tentatively TRBD1 (5 bases). V was cut by 0 bases and J by 8 bases, with 14 bases left in between. The CDR3 is made up of 15 amino acids. The V gene's germline CDR1 is SGHDT and CDR2 YYEEEE. In DNA form, the CDR3 reads TGTGCCAGCAGCTTGGGGGACCTTAGGATGGAAAAACTGTTTTTT. It codes for CASSLGDLRMEKLFF.

The CDR3 here is CAISESAVETQYF. The CDR3 DNA reads as TGTGCCATCAGTGAGTCGGCAGTGGAGACCCAGTACTTC. The chain recombines TRBV10-3 with TRBJ2-5; D unclear. CDR3 length: 13 residues. With 0 bases removed from V and 5 bases from J, the gap between germline ends came to 7 bases. Germline assignment: CDR1 ENHRY and CDR2 SYGVKD.

DNA for the CDR3: TGCGCCAGCAGCCGGGACTACGTAGAGACCCAGTACTTC. This translates into CASSRDYVETQYF. This rearrangement joins TRBV4-1 to TRBJ2-5; 7 nucleotides agree with TRBD2. Germline CDR1 MGHRA, CDR2 YSYEKL. The CDR3 length is 13 residues. V lost 4 bases and J lost 4; bases outside the gene matches: 3.

This chain uses TRBV5-5 with TRBJ2-7; no firm D call. CDR3 length: 11 residues. CDR1 and CDR2 from the germline V gene are SGHKS and YYEKEE (reference sequence). V lost 0 bases, J lost 5 bases, and 3 bases lay in between. The CDR3: CASSLANEQYF. Here the CDR3 DNA reads TGTGCCAGCAGCTTGGCGAACGAGCAGTACTTC.

The V call is TRBV10-2, the J call TRBJ1-1; 7 bases map to TRBD1. Unmatched junction bases numbered 5, after V lost 3 bases and J lost 1 base. The CDR3 length is 15 residues. Germline V lookup: CDR1 WSHSY, CDR2 SAAADI. This chain's CDR3 is CASSDLDRKNTEAFF. The CDR3 nucleotides read TGCGCCAGCAGTGACCTGGACAGGAAGAACACTGAAGCTTTCTTT.

The rearrangement links TRBV19 to TRBJ1-3, with a weak D call TRBD1 (6 bases). The germline CDR1 and CDR2 sequences are LNHDA and SQIVND (reference sequence). This CDR3 has 17 amino acids. V lost 9 bases to trimming and J lost 0 bases, with 21 bases between them. In nucleotides, the CDR3 is TGTGCCAGCTGGATCGATCAGGGGCCGAGCTCTGGAAACACCATATATTTT. Its protein product is CASWIDQGPSSGNTIYF.

The table lists this clone with a few counts. The gene calls are TRBV28 and TRBJ1-5, with TRBD1 as a possible D gene (5 bases). The germline gives CDR1 MDHEN, CDR2 SYDVKM. The CDR3 spans 15 residues. V lost 8 bases and J lost 4, with 18 bases in between. CDR3 nucleotides: TGTGCCAGCGCACCAATTGAGGGGTTGAATCAGCCCCAGCATTTT. Protein product: CASAPIEGLNQPQHF.

The rearrangement joins TRBV19 to TRBJ1-3, with TRBD1 as a possible D gene (6 bases). The DNA matches TRBJ2-2 better at its end, which makes the J call doubtful. Germline V gene sequence: CDR1 LNHDA, CDR2 SQIVND (reference sequence). The CDR3 extends over 15 amino acids. The CDR3 loop reads CASSTLTGNTGELFF. The CDR3 bases are TGTGCCAGTAGTACCTTGACAGGGAACACCGGGGAGCTGTTTTTT.

The chain has TRBV6-1 and TRBJ2-2; TRBD1 or TRBD2 may be the D gene (5 bases each). CDR3 length: 15 amino acids. The V gene lost 6 bases and the J gene lost 5 bases, with 16 bases spanning the gap. Germline loops: CDR1 MNHNS, CDR2 SASEGT. The CDR3 DNA is TGTGCCAGCAGCGTGGGGGACGCCACTACCGGGGAGCTGTTTTTT. Protein product: CASSVGDATTGELFF.

The chain has TRBV18 and TRBJ2-5; D gene uncertain. Trimming removed 3 bases from V and 6 bases from J, with 14 bases in between. CDR1 and CDR2 from the germline V gene are KGHSH and LQKENI. This CDR3 has 14 residues. This CDR3 reads CASSPGRSSKTQYF. CDR3 sequence (DNA): TGTGCCAGCTCACCTGGTCGGTCTAGTAAGACCCAGTACTTC. Drawing the rest from reference TRBV18 and TRBJ2-5, the complete variable domain is NAGVMQNPRHLVRRRGQEARLRCSPMKGHSHVYWYRQLPEEGLKFMVYLQKENIIDESGMPKERFSAEFPKEGPSILRIQQVVRGDSAAYFCASSPGRSSKTQYFGPGTRLLVL.

V and J are TRBV5-4 and TRBJ2-7; D remains ambiguous. The V end lost 2 bases, the J end lost 3 bases, and 18 bases lay between the germline ends. Germline V gene sequence: CDR1 SGHNT, CDR2 YYREEE (reference sequence). There are 16 residues in the CDR3. The CDR3 sequence is CASSLGSPKTYYEQYF. In nucleotides, the CDR3 is TGTGCCAGCAGCTTAGGTTCTCCTAAAACTTACTACGAGCAGTACTTC.

The gene calls are TRBV14 and TRBJ2-7; TRBD2 matches 8 bases. The V gene's germline CDR1 is SGHDN and CDR2 FVKESK. This CDR3 is built from 14 residues. Unmatched junction bases numbered 6, after V lost 2 bases and J lost 6 bases. The CDR3 reads CASSQLAGGAEQYF. CDR3 bases: TGTGCCAGCAGCCAACTAGCGGGCGGCGCCGAGCAGTACTTC.

This sequence joins TRBV28 and TRBJ1-1; D unresolved. V shed 1 base and J shed 5 bases, with 5 bases lying between them. Looked up from germline, CDR1 is MDHEN and CDR2 is SYDVKM. CDR3 length equals 12 residues. The CDR3 DNA reads TGTGCCAGCAGTTTATCTAAGACTGAAGCTTTCTTT. As protein: CASSLSKTEAFF.

The chain has TRBV15 and TRBJ1-1; a weak D match, TRBD1 (5 bases). The V end lost 4 bases, the J end lost 1 base, and 10 bases lay between the germline ends. Germline V gives CDR1 LNHNV, CDR2 YYDKDF (reference sequence). This CDR3 has 14 amino acids. CDR3 DNA: TGTGCCACCAGCATCGCGGGGGGGAACACTGAAGCTTTCTTT. This translates into CATSIAGGNTEAFF.

The chain links TRBV28 to TRBJ1-1, with D possibly matching TRBD1 (5 bases). Germline CDR1 is MDHEN and CDR2 is SYDVKM. The CDR3 is made up of 15 amino acids. V was trimmed by 5 bases and J by 3 bases, leaving 16 bases between them. Here the CDR3 DNA reads TGTGCCAGCAGTACCGGGACGACACTAGACACTGAAGCTTTCTTT. Encoded protein: CASSTGTTLDTEAFF.

The chain uses TRBV18 and TRBJ2-1; 8 bases align to TRBD1. CDR3 length: 18 amino acids. Germline V lookup: CDR1 KGHSH, CDR2 LQKENI. V lost 0 bases, J lost 4 bases, and 11 bases stayed unmatched. The CDR3 DNA is TGTGCCAGCTCACCACCTTTTGGACAGGGAAAAGTATACAATGAGCAGTTCTTC. It encodes CASSPPFGQGKVYNEQFF.

The rearrangement joins TRBV9 to TRBJ2-1; either TRBD1 or TRBD2 may supply D (5 bases each). Germline CDR1 is SGDLS and CDR2 is YYNGEE. The length of the CDR3 is 16 residues. V lost 4 bases and J 0 bases, leaving 14 bases between the germline ends. The DNA for the CDR3 is TGTGCCAGCAGCCCCATCCGGGGCAGCTCCTACAATGAGCAGTTCTTC. Protein product: CASSPIRGSSYNEQFF.

Here the CDR3 reads CASSVLQDYEQYF. The CDR3 DNA reads TGCGCCAGCAGTGTCTTACAGGACTACGAGCAGTACTTC. The J gene is TRBJ2-7, the V gene TRBV10-1; D possibly corresponds to TRBD1 (5 bases). The ends were cut back, 4 bases at V and 3 bases at J, with 10 bases in the middle. Germline V lookup: CDR1 WNHNN, CDR2 SYGVQD (reference sequence). This CDR3 is 13 amino acids long.

The rearrangement links TRBV29-1 to TRBJ2-7; 7 bases match TRBD1. Germline-derived CDR1 and CDR2 are SQVTM and ANQGSEA. This CDR3 spans 13 amino acids. Unmatched junction bases numbered 11, after V lost 5 bases and J lost 7 bases. CDR3 in amino acids: CSVRPTGTGEQYF. In nucleotides, the CDR3 is TGCAGCGTTCGGCCGACAGGGACGGGAGAGCAGTACTTC.